One sample yielded the 9 T cell receptor beta chains listed below, sequenced in a study of blood T cell repertoires in COVID-19. The assay was immunoSEQ multiplex PCR, and TCRdb's table has in-frame clones only and misses some. The data show approximately 170,000 clones, with around nine tenths seen just once and around 1.9% held by the top ten. Material for sequencing was peripheral blood. These receptors were collected from a man aged 50 or older who had recovered from COVID-19.

The rearrangement joins TRBV27 to TRBJ2-7; 7 positions agree with TRBD1. The germline V gene encodes CDR1 MNHEY and CDR2 SMNVEV (reference sequence). V dropped 4 bases and J dropped 3; count of bases not matched to a gene: 3. The CDR3 is 13 residues long. The CDR3 here is CASSSGQDYEQYF. CDR3 bases: TGTGCCAGCAGTTCTGGACAGGACTACGAGCAGTACTTC.

The chain is built from TRBV7-2 and TRBJ1-2; 10 bases match TRBD1. Trimming cost V 4 bases and J 4 bases; bases outside gene matches: 9. This CDR3 comprises 16 residues. Per the germline V gene, CDR1 is SGHTA and CDR2 is FQGNSA. The CDR3 is CASSSQTGGGSYGYTF. CDR3 DNA: TGTGCCAGCAGCTCCCAGACAGGGGGCGGTAGCTATGGCTACACCTTC.

The chain links TRBV5-5 to TRBJ2-7, with TRBD2 matching 12 bases. The V and J ends lost 5 bases and 4 bases, in that order; junction bases with no gene match: 7. This CDR3 has 15 amino acids. Per the germline V gene, CDR1 is SGHKS and CDR2 is YYEKEE (reference sequence). The CDR3 DNA reads as TGTGCCAGCAGTTCCCTAGCGGGGGGGCGTTACGAGCAGTACTTC. This encodes CASSSLAGGRYEQYF.

The genes are TRBV14 and TRBJ1-2; possible D gene TRBD1, 5 bases. CDR3 length: 13 residues. The V end lost 2 bases, the J end lost 4 bases, and 8 bases lay between the germline ends. Germline V lookup: CDR1 SGHDN, CDR2 FVKESK. The CDR3: CASSQPQGYGYTF. CDR3 nucleotides: TGTGCCAGCAGCCAACCCCAGGGCTATGGCTACACCTTC.

This clone was seen only once. This chain connects TRBV30 to TRBJ1-3; TRBD1 aligns across 8 bases. CDR3 length equals 16 residues. V lost 2 bases and J lost 0; bases outside the gene matches: 6. Germline V gene lookup returns CDR1 GTSNPN and CDR2 SVGIG (reference sequence). DNA for the CDR3: TGTGCCTGGAGTCCCGGGACAGGCCGCTCTGGAAACACCATATATTTT. Protein product: CAWSPGTGRSGNTIYF.

The CDR3 DNA reads TGTGCCAGCAGTTACTCGCCAGGCGGGGCCCTCCACTTT. It codes for CASSYSPGGALHF. The chain has TRBV6-5 and TRBJ1-6; D gene uncertain. CDR3 length: 13 residues. From germline, CDR1 is MNHEY and CDR2 SVGAGI. V shed 0 bases and J shed 14 bases, with 11 bases lying between them.

This chain's CDR3 is CASSELSQGGEAFF. The CDR3, as DNA: TGTGCCAGCAGTGAGTTGAGTCAGGGAGGTGAAGCTTTCTTT. V and J are TRBV25-1 and TRBJ1-1; a possible D gene is TRBD1 (5 bases). Trimming took 3 bases from V and 7 from J, leaving 15 bases between them. CDR3 length equals 14 residues. The germline CDR1 and CDR2 sequences are MGHDK and SYGVNS.

The chain's CDR3 is CASSVVPAGGHEQYF. The CDR3 DNA reads as TGTGCCAGCAGCGTAGTCCCAGCGGGGGGGCACGAGCAGTACTTC. V gene TRBV9 combines with J gene TRBJ2-7; the match to TRBD2 covers 10 bases. V lost 0 bases to trimming and J lost 5 bases; unmatched junction nucleotides: 5. From germline, CDR1 is SGDLS and CDR2 YYNGEE. This CDR3 is built from 15 residues.

The V gene is TRBV19, the J gene TRBJ2-1; the match to TRBD1 covers 8 bases. Germline CDR1 reads LNHDA; CDR2 reads SQIVND (reference sequence). The CDR3 extends over 13 amino acids. V trimming: 7 bases; J trimming: 10 bases; junction bases outside the gene matches: 9. Here the CDR3 reads CASKFTGGEEQFF. In nucleotides, the CDR3 is TGTGCCAGTAAATTTACAGGGGGAGAGGAGCAGTTCTTC. The whole variable domain, filled in from reference TRBV19 and TRBJ2-1, reads DGGITQSPKYLFRKEGQNVTLSCEQNLNHDAMYWYRQDPGQGLRLIYYSQIVNDFQKGDIAEGYSVSREKKESFPLTVTSAQKNPTAFYLCASKFTGGEEQFFGPGTRLTVL.